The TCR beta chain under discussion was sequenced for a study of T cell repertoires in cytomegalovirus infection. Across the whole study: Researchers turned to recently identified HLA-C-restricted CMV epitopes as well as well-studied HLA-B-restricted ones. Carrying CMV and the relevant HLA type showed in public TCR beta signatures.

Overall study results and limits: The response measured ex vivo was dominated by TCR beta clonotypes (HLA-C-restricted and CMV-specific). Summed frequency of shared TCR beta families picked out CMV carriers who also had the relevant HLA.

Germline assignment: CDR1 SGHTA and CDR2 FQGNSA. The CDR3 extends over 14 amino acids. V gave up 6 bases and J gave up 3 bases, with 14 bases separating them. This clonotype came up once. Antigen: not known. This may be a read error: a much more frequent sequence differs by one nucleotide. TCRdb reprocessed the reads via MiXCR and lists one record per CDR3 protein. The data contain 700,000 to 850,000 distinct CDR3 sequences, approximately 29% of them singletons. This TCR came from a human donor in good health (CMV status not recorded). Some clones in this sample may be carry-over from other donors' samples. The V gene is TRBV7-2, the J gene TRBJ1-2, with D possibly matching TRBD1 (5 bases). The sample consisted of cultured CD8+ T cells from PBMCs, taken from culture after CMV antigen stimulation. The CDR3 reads CASRSSGGDYGYTF. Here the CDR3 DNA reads TGTGCCAGCAGATCTAGCGGGGGTGACTATGGCTACACCTTC.